A single sample is the source of the 20 T cell receptor beta chains below, sequenced in a study of shared clonotypes between healthy human individuals. The repertoire was sequenced with immunoSEQ multiplex PCR; TCRdb's copy has only in-frame clones and lacks some. The sample consists of around 2.5 million clones, approximately 94% of them appearing once. Sample: naive CD4+ T cells from PBMCs. Specified subset: CD45RA+ positively selected. The receptor source for this set is a man between 18 and 35 years old in good health. Some clones in this sample may be carry-over from other donors' samples.

This clone is a singleton in its sample. The J gene is TRBJ2-5, the V gene TRBV19, with 8 bases lining up with TRBD2. The CDR3 is made up of 17 amino acids. Trimming took 7 bases from V and 1 from J; bases not matched to a gene: 14. CDR1 is LNHDA, CDR2 SQIVND, per germline (reference sequence). CDR3 sequence: CASTPRGTSGAQETQYF. The CDR3 DNA reads as TGTGCCAGTACCCCCCGAGGAACTAGCGGAGCCCAAGAGACCCAGTACTTC. The full variable domain, in which reference TRBV19 and TRBJ2-5 provide the parts outside the CDR3, is DGGITQSPKYLFRKEGQNVTLSCEQNLNHDAMYWYRQDPGQGLRLIYYSQIVNDFQKGDIAEGYSVSREKKESFPLTVTSAQKNPTAFYLCASTPRGTSGAQETQYFGPGTRLLVL.

The chain couples TRBV7-2 to TRBJ2-3; D unresolved. V lost 4 bases and J 0 bases, leaving 14 bases between the germline ends. Germline V gives CDR1 SGHTA, CDR2 FQGNSA. The CDR3 sequence is 16 residues long. The CDR3 protein is CASSYLLHPSTDTQYF. Written as DNA, the CDR3 is TGTGCCAGCAGCTACCTCCTTCATCCTAGCACAGATACGCAGTATTTT.

For the CDR3, the DNA is TGTGCCAGCAGTTCCTTGGACAGGACCGAAGCTTTCTTT. It codes for CASSSLDRTEAFF. This chain links TRBV6-5 with TRBJ1-1; 7 nucleotides match TRBD1. This CDR3 comprises 13 residues. Looked up from germline, CDR1 is MNHEY and CDR2 is SVGAGI. With V trimmed by 4 bases and J by 8 bases, 7 bases remained unmatched.

The chain recombines TRBV7-6 with TRBJ1-2; 9 bases agree with TRBD1. This CDR3 is built from 14 residues. After removal of 4 bases from V and 8 bases from J, the junction contained 8 bases not matched to a gene. Germline CDR1 and CDR2: SGHVS and FNYEAQ. The CDR3 reads CASSSWDRETGYTF. DNA of the CDR3: TGTGCCAGCAGCTCCTGGGACAGGGAAACAGGCTACACCTTC.

In this sample, this clone turned up once. This sequence joins TRBV7-6 and TRBJ1-2; D remains ambiguous. Germline V gives CDR1 SGHVS, CDR2 FNYEAQ. The CDR3 runs 16 residues. V shed 5 bases and J shed 0 bases, with 16 bases lying between them. The CDR3 coding sequence is TGTGCCAGCAGCCCAGCCGGCCGCGCAGCTAACTATGGCTACACCTTC. It yields the protein CASSPAGRAANYGYTF.

The rearrangement uses TRBV5-4 and TRBJ1-4, with a weak D call TRBD1 (5 bases). V dropped 5 bases and J dropped 0 bases, with 14 bases sitting between them. The CDR3 runs 16 residues. Germline assignment: CDR1 SGHNT and CDR2 YYREEE (reference sequence). The CDR3 reads CASSPGTGATNEKLFF. CDR3 nucleotide sequence: TGTGCCAGCAGTCCGGGGACGGGAGCAACTAATGAAAAACTGTTTTTT. The full variable domain, completed using reference TRBV5-4 and TRBJ1-4, is ETGVTQSPTHLIKTRGQQVTLRCSSQSGHNTVSWYQQALGQGPQFIFQYYREEENGRGNFPPRFSGLQFPNYSSELNVNALELDDSALYLCASSPGTGATNEKLFFGSGTQLSVL.

The rearrangement joins TRBV5-5 to TRBJ2-2, with D hard to call. V was cut by 1 base and J by 4 bases, with 5 bases left in between. CDR3 length equals 13 residues. Germline V lookup: CDR1 SGHKS, CDR2 YYEKEE (reference sequence). The CDR3 DNA reads TGTGCCAGCAGCTTGTGGAGCACCGGGGAGCTGTTTTTT. Translation gives CASSLWSTGELFF.

J is TRBJ2-5 and V is TRBV7-9; TRBD1 is a possible D gene (6 bases). V dropped 5 bases and J dropped 1 base, with 11 bases sitting between them. CDR3 size: 14 residues. Germline V gives CDR1 SEHNR, CDR2 FQNEAQ (reference sequence). CDR3 sequence reads: CASSEGQSQETQYF. CDR3 sequence (DNA): TGTGCCAGCAGCGAAGGACAGAGCCAAGAGACCCAGTACTTC.

This clone was recorded once. Germline and junction disagree at one end, which may indicate a read error. V and J are TRBV27 and TRBJ1-4; D gene uncertain. Germline CDR1 MNHEY, CDR2 SMNVEV (reference sequence). This CDR3 region has 17 residues. CDR3 sequence (DNA): TGTGCCAGCAGTTTATGGAGGTTGGGGAGTTCTAAAGAAAAACTGTTTTTT. It translates to CASSLWRLGSSKEKLFF.

In this sample, this clone turned up once. The V call is TRBV11-2, the J call TRBJ1-1, with TRBD1 identical over 7 bases. CDR3 length: 13 amino acids. Germline CDR1 and CDR2: SGHAT and FQNNGV. V shed 2 bases and J 5 bases; nucleotides not matched to a gene: 2. The CDR3 DNA reads TGTGCCAGCAGCTTAAACAGGGGAACTGAAGCTTTCTTT. Translated, it gives CASSLNRGTEAFF.

The V call is TRBV9, the J call TRBJ2-7; the match to TRBD1 covers 10 bases. The germline V gene encodes CDR1 SGDLS and CDR2 YYNGEE. J gave up 2 bases and V 4 bases, and 9 bases lay outside the gene matches. This CDR3 comprises 16 residues. The CDR3 region is CASSLHPGQGTYEQYF. The DNA for the CDR3 is TGTGCCAGCAGCCTTCATCCGGGACAGGGGACCTACGAGCAGTACTTC. The whole variable domain, remainder taken from reference TRBV9 and TRBJ2-7, is DSGVTQTPKHLITATGQRVTLRCSPRSGDLSVYWYQQSLDQGLQFLIQYYNGEERAKGNILERFSAQQFPDLHSELNLSSLELGDSALYFCASSLHPGQGTYEQYFGPGTRLTVT.

DNA of the CDR3: TGTGCCAGCAGCCCCCAACGAGGGGGGGGCTACGAGCAGTACTTC. It codes for CASSPQRGGGYEQYF. The chain employs TRBV11-2 and TRBJ2-7; D may be TRBD2 (7 bases). Germline CDR1 reads SGHAT; CDR2 reads FQNNGV. CDR3 length: 15 amino acids. V lost 5 bases, J lost 3 bases, and 17 bases lay in between.

CDR3 in amino acids: CASSLWGQVLGGEQFF. The CDR3 DNA is TGTGCCAGCAGTTTATGGGGGCAGGTTCTAGGTGGGGAGCAGTTCTTC. The chain combines TRBV28 with TRBJ2-1, with a possible D match to TRBD1 (5 bases). V was cut by 0 bases and J by 10 bases, with 19 bases left in between. Germline values: CDR1 MDHEN, CDR2 SYDVKM. The length of the CDR3 is 16 residues. The whole variable domain, remainder taken from reference TRBV28 and TRBJ2-1, is DVKVTQSSRYLVKRTGEKVFLECVQDMDHENMFWYRQDPGLGLRLIYFSYDVKMKEKGDIPEGYSVSREKKERFSLILESASTNQTSMYLCASSLWGQVLGGEQFFGPGTRLTVL.

The chain employs TRBV6-5 and TRBJ1-1; a possible D gene is TRBD1 (5 bases). The CDR3 consists of 15 residues. V was pared by 2 bases and J by 0 bases, with 10 bases between. CDR1 and CDR2 (germline): MNHEY, SVGAGI. Here the CDR3 reads CASSYRTPMNTEAFF. The DNA for the CDR3 is TGTGCCAGCAGTTACCGGACACCTATGAACACTGAAGCTTTCTTT.

The chain employs TRBV5-4 and TRBJ2-1; no firm D call. Trimming cost V 0 bases and J 4 bases, with 8 bases left between them. The CDR3 loop spans 14 amino acids. CDR1 is SGHNT and CDR2 is YYREEE in the germline V gene (reference sequence). The CDR3 here is CASSLGTIYNEQFF. The CDR3 nucleotides are TGTGCCAGCAGCTTGGGGACGATTTACAATGAGCAGTTCTTC.

Comment on this clone: The same CDR3 arises from other DNA sequences in this sample as well. This chain joins TRBV5-1 and TRBJ2-6; D gene uncertain. The CDR3 runs to 15 residues. V shed 2 bases and J shed 4 bases, with 10 bases lying between them. Germline V gene lookup returns CDR1 SGHRS and CDR2 YFSETQ. The CDR3 DNA reads TGCGCCAGCAGCTTAGATAGGCCCGGGGCCAACGTCCTGACTTTC. Its protein is CASSLDRPGANVLTF.

The chain couples TRBV27 to TRBJ1-5; TRBD1 matches 9 bases. Losses at the gene ends were 3 bases for V and 8 bases for J; bases not matched to a gene: 8. The CDR3 runs to 15 residues. The germline gives CDR1 MNHEY, CDR2 SMNVEV (reference sequence). CDR3 bases: TGTGCCAGCAGTTTGTGGGACAGGGATTATGAGCCCCAGCATTTT. Translating it yields CASSLWDRDYEPQHF.

V is TRBV28 and J is TRBJ1-1, with TRBD1 matching over 7 bases. The CDR3 consists of 13 residues. Germline CDR1 is MDHEN and CDR2 is SYDVKM. V trimming: 4 bases; J trimming: 7 bases; junction bases outside the gene matches: 6. This chain's CDR3 is CASSSGTAFEAFF. In DNA form, the CDR3 reads TGTGCCAGCAGTTCCGGGACAGCTTTTGAAGCTTTCTTT.

This clone was seen a single time. This chain links TRBV9 with TRBJ2-2; unclear D gene. V was shortened by 0 bases and J by 7 bases, with 7 bases between the two germline ends. CDR3 length: 13 residues. From germline, CDR1 is SGDLS and CDR2 YYNGEE. CDR3 in amino acids: CASSVATNGELFF. The CDR3 nucleotides are TGTGCCAGCAGCGTAGCTACGAACGGGGAGCTGTTTTTT.

CDR3 sequence: CASSLFASGRGSTDTQYF. For the CDR3, the DNA is TGTGCCAGCAGCTTATTCGCAAGCGGGAGGGGGAGCACAGATACGCAGTATTTT. The rearrangement uses TRBV7-2 and TRBJ2-3; 10 bases line up with TRBD2. J lost 0 bases, V lost 2 bases, and 8 bases had no gene match. The germline CDR1 and CDR2 sequences are SGHTA and FQGNSA. This CDR3 spans 18 amino acids. Combining the CDR3 with reference TRBV7-2 and TRBJ2-3 gives the whole variable domain GAGVSQSPSNKVTEKGKDVELRCDPISGHTALYWYRQSLGQGLEFLIYFQGNSAPDKSGLPSDRFSAERTGGSVSTLTIQRTQQEDSAVYLCASSLFASGRGSTDTQYFGPGTRLTVL.